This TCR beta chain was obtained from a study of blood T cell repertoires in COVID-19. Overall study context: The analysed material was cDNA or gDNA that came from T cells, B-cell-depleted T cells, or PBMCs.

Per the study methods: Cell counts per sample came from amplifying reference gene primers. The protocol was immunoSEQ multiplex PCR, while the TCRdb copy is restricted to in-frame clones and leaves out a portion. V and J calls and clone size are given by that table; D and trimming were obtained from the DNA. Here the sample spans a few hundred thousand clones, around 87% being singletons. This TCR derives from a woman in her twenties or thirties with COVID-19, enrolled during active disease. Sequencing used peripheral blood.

The CDR3 loop reads CASRLIRAYGYTF. The DNA for the CDR3 is TGTGCCAGCAGGTTAATCAGGGCCTATGGCTACACCTTC. The chain recombines TRBV6-5 with TRBJ1-2; D possibly corresponds to TRBD1 (5 bases). Germline values: CDR1 MNHEY, CDR2 SVGAGI. V shed 6 bases and J shed 4 bases, with 12 bases lying between them. The CDR3 has 13 residues.